Sequencing of this T cell receptor beta chain was carried out in a study of blood T cell repertoires in COVID-19. Turning to the study itself: Whether acute or convalescent, the COVID-19 samples came from the United States, Italy and Spain. T cells, B-cell-depleted T cells, or PBMCs supplied cDNA or gDNA.

This clone showed up just once. Assay used: immunoSEQ multiplex PCR; TCRdb lists only in-frame clones, some missing. The repertoire consists of 200,000 to 300,000 clones, with 65% to 90% occurring once and the leading ten covering roughly 5.3%. V shed 6 bases and J 0 bases; nucleotides not matched to a gene: 11. Per germline, CDR1 MNHEY and CDR2 SMNVEV (reference sequence). The CDR3 has 17 residues. Followed longitudinally, the Seattle patients had been enrolled during active infection. The source is a man aged 50 to 60 with COVID-19, enrolled during active disease. The sample was peripheral blood. This chain links TRBV27 with TRBJ1-5, with 7 bases aligning to TRBD1. CDR3 in amino acids: CASRPTGAPYSNQPQHF. The DNA for the CDR3 is TGTGCCAGCAGGCCTACAGGGGCCCCATATAGCAATCAGCCCCAGCATTTT.